This entry is about one TCR beta chain. The antigen is not known. The data derive from a study of cytomegalovirus exposure and HLA in healthy donors. Overall study: Earlier results showed 120 million or so unique TCR beta sequences derived from approximately 170 million T cells.

Points from the study as a whole: Earlier analysis looked at TCR beta V segments, and most were productive about 90% or about 30% of the time. Reports state that TCR beta sequences accurately predicted most subjects' HLA-A and HLA-B alleles.

The V gene end was trimmed by 6 bases and the J gene end by 4 bases; junction bases not matched to a gene: 11. In germline, CDR1 is MDHEN, CDR2 SYDVKM. The CDR3 is 17 residues long. The PCR had 60 Vbeta and 13 Jbeta primers. The protocol was immunoSEQ multiplex PCR, while the TCRdb copy is restricted to in-frame clones and leaves out a portion. The sample table includes over 100,000 clones. The TCR comes from a man aged 18 to 35 in good health and CMV-seronegative. The gene calls are TRBV28 and TRBJ1-5; 11 bases match TRBD1. The specimen was PBMCs. In nucleotides, the CDR3 is TGTGCCAGCAGAGAATGGACAGGGGGCGGTTGGAATCAGCCCCAGCATTTT. It encodes CASREWTGGGWNQPQHF. Looking up the rest from reference TRBV28 and TRBJ1-5 gives the full variable domain: DVKVTQSSRYLVKRTGEKVFLECVQDMDHENMFWYRQDPGLGLRLIYFSYDVKMKEKGDIPEGYSVSREKKERFSLILESASTNQTSMYLCASREWTGGGWNQPQHFGDGTRLSIL.